The 3 T cell receptor beta chains listed next were all sequenced from one sample in a study of T cells in tuberculosis. Measured with immunoSEQ multiplex PCR; TCRdb has only the in-frame clones, and not every one. Here the sample spans tens of thousands of clones, around 97% being singletons. Sample: PBMCs. These receptors came from a donor between 5 and 29 years old with latent tuberculosis or without tuberculosis infection.

The chain links TRBV11-3 to TRBJ2-5, with D possibly being TRBD2 (6 bases). This CDR3 has 15 amino acids. Looked up from germline, CDR1 is SGHNT and CDR2 is YENEEA. The V end lost 4 bases, the J end lost 5 bases, and 17 bases lay between the germline ends. The DNA for the CDR3 is TGTGCCAGCAGCTCCGGGACTCCCGCCCAGGAGACCCAGTACTTC. It specifies CASSSGTPAQETQYF.

The rearrangement joins TRBV7-2 to TRBJ2-1, with 10 bases that match TRBD2. Germline assignment: CDR1 SGHTA and CDR2 FQGNSA. The CDR3 contains 17 residues. The ends lost 1 base at V and 6 bases at J; junction bases unmatched: 9. CDR3 protein: CASSLGGVLAGPNEQFF. CDR3 in DNA: TGTGCCAGCAGCTTAGGAGGTGTACTAGCGGGGCCCAATGAGCAGTTCTTC.

V gene TRBV30 combines with J gene TRBJ1-2; possible D gene TRBD1, 6 bases. Deletions cut 0 bases from V and 0 bases from J, with 20 bases between. Germline CDR1 GTSNPN, CDR2 SVGIG (reference sequence). The CDR3 spans 18 residues. CDR3 region: CAWSVRPDRYLANYGYTF. CDR3 nucleotide sequence: TGTGCCTGGAGTGTACGACCGGACAGATATCTAGCTAACTATGGCTACACCTTC.